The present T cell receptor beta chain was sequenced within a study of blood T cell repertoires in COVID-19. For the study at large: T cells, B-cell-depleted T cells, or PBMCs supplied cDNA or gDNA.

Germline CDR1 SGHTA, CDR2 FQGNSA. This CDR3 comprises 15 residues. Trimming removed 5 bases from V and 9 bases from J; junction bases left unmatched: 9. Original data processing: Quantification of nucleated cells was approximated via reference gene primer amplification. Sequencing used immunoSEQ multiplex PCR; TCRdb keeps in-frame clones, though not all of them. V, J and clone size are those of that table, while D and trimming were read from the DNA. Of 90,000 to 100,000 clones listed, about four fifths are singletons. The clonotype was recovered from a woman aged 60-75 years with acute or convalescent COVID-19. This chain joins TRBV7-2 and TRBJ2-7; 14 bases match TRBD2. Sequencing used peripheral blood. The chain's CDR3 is CASSPQTSGGALQYF. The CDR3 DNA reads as TGTGCCAGCAGCCCACAGACTAGCGGGGGGGCCTTGCAGTACTTC.